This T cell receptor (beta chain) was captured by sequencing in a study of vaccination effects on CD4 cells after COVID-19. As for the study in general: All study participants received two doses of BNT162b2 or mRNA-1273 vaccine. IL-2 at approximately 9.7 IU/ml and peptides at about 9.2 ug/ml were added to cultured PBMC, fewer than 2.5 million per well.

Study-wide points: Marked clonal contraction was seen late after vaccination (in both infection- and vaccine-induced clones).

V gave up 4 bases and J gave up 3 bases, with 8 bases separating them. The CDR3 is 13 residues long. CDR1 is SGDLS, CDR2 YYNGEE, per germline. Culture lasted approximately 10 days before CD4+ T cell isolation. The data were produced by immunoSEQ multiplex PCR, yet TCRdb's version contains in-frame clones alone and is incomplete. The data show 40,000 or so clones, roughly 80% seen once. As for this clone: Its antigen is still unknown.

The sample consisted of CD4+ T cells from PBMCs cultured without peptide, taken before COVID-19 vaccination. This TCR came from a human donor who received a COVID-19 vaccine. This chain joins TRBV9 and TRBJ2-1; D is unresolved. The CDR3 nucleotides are TGTGCCAGCAGCCCACGTAGCTACAATGAGCAGTTCTTC. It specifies CASSPRSYNEQFF. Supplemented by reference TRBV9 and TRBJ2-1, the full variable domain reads DSGVTQTPKHLITATGQRVTLRCSPRSGDLSVYWYQQSLDQGLQFLIQYYNGEERAKGNILERFSAQQFPDLHSELNLSSLELGDSALYFCASSPRSYNEQFFGPGTRLTVL.